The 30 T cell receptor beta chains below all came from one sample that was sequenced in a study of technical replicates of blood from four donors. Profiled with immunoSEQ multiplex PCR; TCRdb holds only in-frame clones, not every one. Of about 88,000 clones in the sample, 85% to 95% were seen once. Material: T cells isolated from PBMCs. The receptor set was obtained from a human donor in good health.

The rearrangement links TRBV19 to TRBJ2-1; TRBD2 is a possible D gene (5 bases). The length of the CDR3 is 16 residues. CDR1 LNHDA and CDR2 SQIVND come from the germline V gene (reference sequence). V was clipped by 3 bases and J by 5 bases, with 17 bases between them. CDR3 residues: CASSISRSGVNNEQFF. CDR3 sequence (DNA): TGTGCCAGTAGTATTTCTAGGAGCGGAGTTAACAATGAGCAGTTCTTC. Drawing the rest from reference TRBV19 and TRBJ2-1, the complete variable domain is DGGITQSPKYLFRKEGQNVTLSCEQNLNHDAMYWYRQDPGQGLRLIYYSQIVNDFQKGDIAEGYSVSREKKESFPLTVTSAQKNPTAFYLCASSISRSGVNNEQFFGPGTRLTVL.

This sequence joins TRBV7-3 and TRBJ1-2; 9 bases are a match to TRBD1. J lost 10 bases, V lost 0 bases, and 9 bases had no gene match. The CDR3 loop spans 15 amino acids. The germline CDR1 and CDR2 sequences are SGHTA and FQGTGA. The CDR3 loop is CASSLTGDRVLNYTF. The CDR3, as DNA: TGTGCCAGCAGCTTAACGGGGGACAGGGTGTTGAACTACACCTTC.

The CDR3 region is CASSLGGYTDTQYF. CDR3 coding DNA: TGTGCCAGCAGCTTAGGAGGATACACAGATACGCAGTATTTT. The rearrangement uses TRBV5-4 and TRBJ2-3; D perhaps matches TRBD2 (5 bases). CDR1 is SGHNT, CDR2 YYREEE, per germline (reference sequence). The CDR3 spans 14 residues. V was shortened by 2 bases and J by 2 bases, with 9 bases between the two germline ends.

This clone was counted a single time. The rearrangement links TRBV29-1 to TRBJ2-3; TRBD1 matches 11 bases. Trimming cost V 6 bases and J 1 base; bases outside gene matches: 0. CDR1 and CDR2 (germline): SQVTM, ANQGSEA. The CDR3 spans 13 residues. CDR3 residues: CSVDRGRTDTQYF. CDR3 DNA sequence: TGCAGCGTGGACAGGGGGCGCACAGATACGCAGTATTTT.

The CDR3 is CASSSRQGPWSAQYF. For the CDR3, the DNA is TGTGCCAGCAGTTCCCGACAGGGCCCCTGGAGCGCCCAGTACTTC. The V call is TRBV28, the J call TRBJ2-5; 7 bases agree with TRBD1. J was trimmed by 9 bases and V by 4 bases; bases with no gene match: 14. Germline CDR1 reads MDHEN; CDR2 reads SYDVKM. This CDR3 has 15 amino acids.

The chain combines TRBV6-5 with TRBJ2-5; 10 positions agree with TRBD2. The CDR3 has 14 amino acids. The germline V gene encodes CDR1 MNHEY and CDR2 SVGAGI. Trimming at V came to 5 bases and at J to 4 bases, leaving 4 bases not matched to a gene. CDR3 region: CASSLGLAAETQYF. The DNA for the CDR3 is TGTGCCAGCAGTCTTGGACTAGCGGCAGAGACCCAGTACTTC.

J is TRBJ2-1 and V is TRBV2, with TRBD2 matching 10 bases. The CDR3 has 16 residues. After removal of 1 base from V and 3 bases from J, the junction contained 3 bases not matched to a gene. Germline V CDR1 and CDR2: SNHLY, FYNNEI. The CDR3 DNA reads TGTGCCAGCAGTGAAGGGCCTAGCGGGGGCTACAATGAGCAGTTCTTC. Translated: CASSEGPSGGYNEQFF.

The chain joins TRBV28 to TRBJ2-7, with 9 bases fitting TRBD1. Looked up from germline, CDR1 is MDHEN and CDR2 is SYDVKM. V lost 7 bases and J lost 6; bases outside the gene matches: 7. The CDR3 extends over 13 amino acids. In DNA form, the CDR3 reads TGTGCCAGCACCTTAGGGACAGGGCGCGAGCAGTACTTC. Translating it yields CASTLGTGREQYF.

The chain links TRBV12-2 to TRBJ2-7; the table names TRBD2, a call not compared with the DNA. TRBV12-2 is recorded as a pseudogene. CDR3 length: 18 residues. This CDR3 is CASRLARNPRGLEYEQYF. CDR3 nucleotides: TGTGCAAGTCGCTTAGCGCGTAACCCTCGAGGACTAGAGTACGAGCAGTACTTC.

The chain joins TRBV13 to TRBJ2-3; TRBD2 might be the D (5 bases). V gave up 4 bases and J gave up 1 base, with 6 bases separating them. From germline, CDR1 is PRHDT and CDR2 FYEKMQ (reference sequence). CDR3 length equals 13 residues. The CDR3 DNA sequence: TGTGCCAGCAGCTGGACTGGCACAGATACGCAGTATTTT. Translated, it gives CASSWTGTDTQYF.

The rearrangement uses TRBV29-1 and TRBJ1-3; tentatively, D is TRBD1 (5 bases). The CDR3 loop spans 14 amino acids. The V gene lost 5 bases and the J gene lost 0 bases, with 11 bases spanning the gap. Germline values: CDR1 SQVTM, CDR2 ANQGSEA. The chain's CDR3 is CSVQPGNSGNTIYF. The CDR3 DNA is TGCAGCGTTCAGCCAGGGAACTCTGGAAACACCATATATTTT.

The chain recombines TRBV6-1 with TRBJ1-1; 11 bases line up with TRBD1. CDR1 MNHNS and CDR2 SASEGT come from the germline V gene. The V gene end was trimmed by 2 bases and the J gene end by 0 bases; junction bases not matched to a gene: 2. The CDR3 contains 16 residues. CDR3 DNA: TGTGCCAGCAGTGAATGGGACAGGGGGATGAACACTGAAGCTTTCTTT. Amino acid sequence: CASSEWDRGMNTEAFF.

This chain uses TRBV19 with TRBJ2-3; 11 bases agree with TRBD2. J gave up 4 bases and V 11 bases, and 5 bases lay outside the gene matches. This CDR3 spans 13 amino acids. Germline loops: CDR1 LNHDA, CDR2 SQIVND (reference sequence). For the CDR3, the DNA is TGTGCCTCAACTAGCGGGAGTGCAGATACGCAGTATTTT. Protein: CASTSGSADTQYF.

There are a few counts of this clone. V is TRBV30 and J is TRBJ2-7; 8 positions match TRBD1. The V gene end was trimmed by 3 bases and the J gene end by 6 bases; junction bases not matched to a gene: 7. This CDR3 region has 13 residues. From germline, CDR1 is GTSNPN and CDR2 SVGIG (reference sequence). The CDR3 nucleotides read TGTGCCTGGAGCCCACAGGGGGTTGGCGAGCAGTACTTC. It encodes CAWSPQGVGEQYF.

The CDR3: CASSLDVGGEKLFF. The CDR3 nucleotides are TGCGCCAGCAGCTTGGACGTAGGGGGTGAAAAACTGTTTTTT. V gene TRBV5-1 combines with J gene TRBJ1-4, with D perhaps TRBD1 (6 bases). The V end lost 0 bases, the J end lost 7 bases, and 10 bases lay between the germline ends. The germline CDR1 and CDR2 sequences are SGHRS and YFSETQ. The CDR3 loop spans 14 amino acids.

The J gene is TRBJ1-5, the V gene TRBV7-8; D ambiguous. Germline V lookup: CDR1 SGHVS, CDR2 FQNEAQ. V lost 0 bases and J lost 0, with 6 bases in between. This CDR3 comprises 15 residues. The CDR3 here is CASSLARDSNQPQHF. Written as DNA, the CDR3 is TGTGCCAGCAGCTTAGCCCGGGATAGCAATCAGCCCCAGCATTTT.

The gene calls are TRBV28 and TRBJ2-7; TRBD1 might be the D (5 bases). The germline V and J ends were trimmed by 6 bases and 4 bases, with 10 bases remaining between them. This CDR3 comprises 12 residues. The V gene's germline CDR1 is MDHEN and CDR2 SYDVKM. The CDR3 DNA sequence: TGTGCCAGCAGCCCGTACAGGTACGAGCAGTACTTC. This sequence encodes CASSPYRYEQYF.

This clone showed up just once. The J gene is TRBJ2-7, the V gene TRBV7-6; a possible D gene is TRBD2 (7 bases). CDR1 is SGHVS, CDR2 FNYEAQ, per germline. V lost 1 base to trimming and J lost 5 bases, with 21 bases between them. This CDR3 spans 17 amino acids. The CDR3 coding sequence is TGTGCCAGCAGCTTAGACGGGTGGGGGGGCCCTAAGAACGAGCAGTACTTC. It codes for CASSLDGWGGPKNEQYF.

CDR3 DNA: TGTGCCAGCAGCCACGCCTCCCAGGGGGACGAGCAGTACTTC. Translation: CASSHASQGDEQYF. This sequence joins TRBV13 and TRBJ2-7; 7 bases line up with TRBD1. The germline gives CDR1 PRHDT, CDR2 FYEKMQ (reference sequence). J was trimmed by 5 bases and V by 5 bases; bases with no gene match: 9. The CDR3 length is 14 residues. Filled out from reference TRBV13 and TRBJ2-7, the complete variable domain reads AAGVIQSPRHLIKEKRETATLKCYPIPRHDTVYWYQQGPGQDPQFLISFYEKMQSDKGSIPDRFSAQQFSDYHSELNMSSLELGDSALYFCASSHASQGDEQYFGPGTRLTVT.

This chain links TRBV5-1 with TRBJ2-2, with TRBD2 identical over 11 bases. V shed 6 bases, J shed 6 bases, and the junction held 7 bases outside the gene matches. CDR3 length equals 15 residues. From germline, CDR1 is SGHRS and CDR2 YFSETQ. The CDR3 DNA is TGCGCCAGCACCCCACTAGCGGGAGAGCCCGGGGAGCTGTTTTTT. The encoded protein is CASTPLAGEPGELFF.

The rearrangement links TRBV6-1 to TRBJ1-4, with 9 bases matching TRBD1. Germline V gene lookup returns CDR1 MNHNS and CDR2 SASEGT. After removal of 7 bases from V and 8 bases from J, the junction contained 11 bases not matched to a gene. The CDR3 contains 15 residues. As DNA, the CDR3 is TGTGCCAGCATCCGACCGGGACAGGGTAGGGAAAAACTGTTTTTT. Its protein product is CASIRPGQGREKLFF.

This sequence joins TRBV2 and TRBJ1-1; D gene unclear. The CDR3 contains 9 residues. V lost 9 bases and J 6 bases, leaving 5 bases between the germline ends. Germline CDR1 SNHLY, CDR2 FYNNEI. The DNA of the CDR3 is TGTGCCAGGGAGTCTGAAGCTTTCTTT. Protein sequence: CARESEAFF. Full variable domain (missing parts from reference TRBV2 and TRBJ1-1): EPEVTQTPSHQVTQMGQEVILRCVPISNHLYFYWYRQILGQKVEFLVSFYNNEISEKSEIFDDQFSVERPDGSNFTLKIRSTKLEDSAMYFCARESEAFFGQGTRLTVV.

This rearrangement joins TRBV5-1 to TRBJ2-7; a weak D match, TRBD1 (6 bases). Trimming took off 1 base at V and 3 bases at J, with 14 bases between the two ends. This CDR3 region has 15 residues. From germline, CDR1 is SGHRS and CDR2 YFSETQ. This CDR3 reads CASSLFRGHLYEQYF. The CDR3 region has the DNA TGCGCCAGCAGCTTGTTCAGGGGCCATCTCTACGAGCAGTACTTC.

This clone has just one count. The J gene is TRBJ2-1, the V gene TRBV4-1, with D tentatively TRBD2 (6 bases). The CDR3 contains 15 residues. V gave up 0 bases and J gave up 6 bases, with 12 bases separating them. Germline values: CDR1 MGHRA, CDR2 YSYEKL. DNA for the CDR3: TGCGCCAGCAGCCAAGAGGGGGGAAGACTCAATGAGCAGTTCTTC. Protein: CASSQEGGRLNEQFF.

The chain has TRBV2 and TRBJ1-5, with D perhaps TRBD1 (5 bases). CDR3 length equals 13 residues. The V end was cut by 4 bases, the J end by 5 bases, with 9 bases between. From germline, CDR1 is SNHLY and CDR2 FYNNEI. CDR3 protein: CASSGQGHQPQHF. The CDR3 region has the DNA TGTGCCAGCAGTGGGCAGGGTCATCAGCCCCAGCATTTT.

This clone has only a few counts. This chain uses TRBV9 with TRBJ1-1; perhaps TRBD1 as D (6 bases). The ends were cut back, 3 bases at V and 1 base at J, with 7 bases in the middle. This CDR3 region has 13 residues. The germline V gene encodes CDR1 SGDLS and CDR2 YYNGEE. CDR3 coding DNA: TGTGCCAGCAGCGGGGACACGAACACTGAAGCTTTCTTT. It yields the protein CASSGDTNTEAFF.

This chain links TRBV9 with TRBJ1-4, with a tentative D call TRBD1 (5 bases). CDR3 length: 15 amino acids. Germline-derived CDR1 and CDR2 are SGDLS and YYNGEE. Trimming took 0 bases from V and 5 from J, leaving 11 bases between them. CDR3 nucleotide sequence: TGTGCCAGCAGCGTAGGGGGGGGACGAAATGAAAAACTGTTTTTT. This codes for CASSVGGGRNEKLFF.

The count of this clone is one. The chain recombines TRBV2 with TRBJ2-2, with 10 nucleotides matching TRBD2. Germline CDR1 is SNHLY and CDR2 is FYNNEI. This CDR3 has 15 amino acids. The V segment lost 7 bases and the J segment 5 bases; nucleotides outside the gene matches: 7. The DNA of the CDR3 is TGTGCCAGCAAAGCTAGCGGGGGTACGACCGGGGAGCTGTTTTTT. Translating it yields CASKASGGTTGELFF.

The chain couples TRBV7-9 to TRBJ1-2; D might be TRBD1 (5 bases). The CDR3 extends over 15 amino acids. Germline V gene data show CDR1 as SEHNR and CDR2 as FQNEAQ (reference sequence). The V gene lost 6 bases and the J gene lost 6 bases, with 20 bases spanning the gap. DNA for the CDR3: TGTGCCAGCAGGGGGCCCAATCCAGGGTTAAATGGCTACACCTTC. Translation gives CASRGPNPGLNGYTF. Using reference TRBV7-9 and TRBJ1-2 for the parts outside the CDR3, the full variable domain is DTGVSQNPRHKITKRGQNVTFRCDPISEHNRLYWYRQTLGQGPEFLTYFQNEAQLEKSRLLSDRFSAERPKGSFSTLEIQRTEQGDSAMYLCASRGPNPGLNGYTFGSGTRLTVV.

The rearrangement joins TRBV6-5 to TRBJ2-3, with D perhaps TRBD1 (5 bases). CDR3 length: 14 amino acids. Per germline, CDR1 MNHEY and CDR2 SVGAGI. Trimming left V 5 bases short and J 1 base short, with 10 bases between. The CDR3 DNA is TGTGCCAGCAGTCCACAAGGGGGCACAGATACGCAGTATTTT. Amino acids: CASSPQGGTDTQYF.